This TCR beta chain emerged from a study of shared clonotypes between healthy human individuals. CDR3 size: 15 residues. Trimming shortened V by 5 bases and J by 5 bases, and 16 bases separated the two germline ends. Germline CDR1 SGHAT, CDR2 FQNNGV. General study results and limits: Larger estimated richness was generally seen in naive subsets than in memory subsets.

Of note for this clone: Its antigen is not known.

CD8 cells regarded as naive lacked CD45RO, were positively chosen for CCR7, and omitted terminally differentiated effector memory CD45RA+ cells. Method: immunoSEQ multiplex PCR; TCRdb's copy keeps in-frame clones and lacks some. The sample gives about 2.2 million clones, about 93% of which show up once; over 1.5% is in the top ten. The J gene is TRBJ2-1, the V gene TRBV11-2; D is unresolved. The TCR was taken from a man aged 18 to 29 in good health. Some clones in this sample may be carry-over from other donors' samples. Sequencing used naive CD8+ T cells from PBMCs. DNA for the CDR3: TGTGCCAGCAGCCGTAGGTCGGGCAGAGACAATGAGCAGTTCTTC. It yields the protein CASSRRSGRDNEQFF.